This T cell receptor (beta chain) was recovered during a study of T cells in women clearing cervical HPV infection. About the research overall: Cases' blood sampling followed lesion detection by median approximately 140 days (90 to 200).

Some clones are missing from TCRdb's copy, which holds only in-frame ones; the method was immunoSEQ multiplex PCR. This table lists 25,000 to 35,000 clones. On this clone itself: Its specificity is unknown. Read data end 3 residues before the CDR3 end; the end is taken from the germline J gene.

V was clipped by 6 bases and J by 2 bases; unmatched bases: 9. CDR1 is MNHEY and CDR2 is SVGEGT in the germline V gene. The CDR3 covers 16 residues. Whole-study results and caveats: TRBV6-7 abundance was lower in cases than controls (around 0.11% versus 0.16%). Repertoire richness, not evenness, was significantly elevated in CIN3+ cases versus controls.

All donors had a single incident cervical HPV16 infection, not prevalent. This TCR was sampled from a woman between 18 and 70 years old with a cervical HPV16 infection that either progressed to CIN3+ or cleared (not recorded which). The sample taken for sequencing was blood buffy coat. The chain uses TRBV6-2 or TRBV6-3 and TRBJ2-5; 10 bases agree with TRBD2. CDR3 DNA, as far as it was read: TGTGCCAGCAGCGCCGGACTAGCGGCCCAACAAGAGACC. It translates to CASSAGLAAQQET. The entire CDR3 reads CASSAGLAAQQETQYF.